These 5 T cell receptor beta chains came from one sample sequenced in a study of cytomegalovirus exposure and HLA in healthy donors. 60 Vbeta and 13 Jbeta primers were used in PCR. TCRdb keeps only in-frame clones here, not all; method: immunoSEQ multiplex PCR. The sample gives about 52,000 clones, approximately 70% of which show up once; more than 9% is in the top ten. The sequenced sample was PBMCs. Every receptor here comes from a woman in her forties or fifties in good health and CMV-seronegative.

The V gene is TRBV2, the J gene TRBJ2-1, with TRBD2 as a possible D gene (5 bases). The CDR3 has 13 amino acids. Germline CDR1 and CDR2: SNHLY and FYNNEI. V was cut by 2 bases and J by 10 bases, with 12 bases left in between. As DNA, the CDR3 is TGTGCCAGCAGTGAAACGAGGGAGCACGAGCAGTTCTTC. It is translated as CASSETREHEQFF.

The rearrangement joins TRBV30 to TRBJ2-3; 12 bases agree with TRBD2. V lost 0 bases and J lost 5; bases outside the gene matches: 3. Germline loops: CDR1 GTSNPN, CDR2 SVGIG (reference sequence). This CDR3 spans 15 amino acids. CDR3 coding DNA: TGTGCCTGGAGTGTAACTAGCGGGGGGTTAGATACGCAGTATTTT. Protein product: CAWSVTSGGLDTQYF. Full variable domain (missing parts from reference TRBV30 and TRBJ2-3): SQTIHQWPATLVQPVGSPLSLECTVEGTSNPNLYWYRQAAGRGLQLLFYSVGIGQISSEVPQNLSASRPQDRQFILSSKKLLLSDSGFYLCAWSVTSGGLDTQYFGPGTRLTVL.

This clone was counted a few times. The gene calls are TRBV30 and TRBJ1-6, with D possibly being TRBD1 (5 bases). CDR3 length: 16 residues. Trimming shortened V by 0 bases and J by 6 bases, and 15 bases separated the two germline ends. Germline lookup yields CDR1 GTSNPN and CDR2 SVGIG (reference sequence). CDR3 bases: TGTGCCTGGAGTGTACCAGGGACTAGACTTAATTCACCCCTCCACTTT. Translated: CAWSVPGTRLNSPLHF. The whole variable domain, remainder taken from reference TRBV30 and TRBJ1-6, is SQTIHQWPATLVQPVGSPLSLECTVEGTSNPNLYWYRQAAGRGLQLLFYSVGIGQISSEVPQNLSASRPQDRQFILSSKKLLLSDSGFYLCAWSVPGTRLNSPLHFGNGTRLTVT.

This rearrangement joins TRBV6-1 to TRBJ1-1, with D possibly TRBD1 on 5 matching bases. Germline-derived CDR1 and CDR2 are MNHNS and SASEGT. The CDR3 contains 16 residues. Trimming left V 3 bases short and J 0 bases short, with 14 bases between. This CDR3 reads CASSDRDSNLNTEAFF. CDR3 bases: TGTGCCAGCAGTGACCGGGACTCCAACCTGAACACTGAAGCTTTCTTT.

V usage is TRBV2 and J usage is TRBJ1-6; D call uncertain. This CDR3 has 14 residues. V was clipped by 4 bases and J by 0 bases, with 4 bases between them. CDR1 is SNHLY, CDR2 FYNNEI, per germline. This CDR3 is CASSASSYNSPLHF. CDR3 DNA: TGTGCCAGCAGTGCTTCCTCCTATAATTCACCCCTCCACTTT.